Below, 31 T cell receptor beta chains from the same sample are listed, as sequenced in a study of blood T cell repertoires in COVID-19 (dated by TCRdb to about 2020). The library was prepared using the immunoSEQ multiplex PCR assay. Entries here come from immuneACCESS through TCRdb and include only in-frame sequences with V and J called. Some clones fail to appear in such tables; in the studies checked, an unresolved V gene covers under half of the shortfall, and the cause of the remainder is unknown. This sample is represented by about 200,000 clones; 70% to 90% of them were singletons. The ten largest clonotypes hold under 5.5% of the sample. What was sequenced was peripheral blood. The source is a woman in her thirties or forties with acute or convalescent COVID-19.

This chain connects TRBV10-3 to TRBJ1-2; 8 bases align to TRBD1. The V gene's germline CDR1 is ENHRY and CDR2 SYGVKD. The CDR3 extends over 15 amino acids. V lost 2 bases to trimming and J lost 5 bases; unmatched junction nucleotides: 7. CDR3 loop: CAISEVQGARYGYTF. The CDR3, as DNA: TGTGCCATCAGTGAGGTCCAGGGGGCACGATATGGCTACACCTTC.

The chain has TRBV7-2 and TRBJ1-2; TRBD1 agrees at 7 bases. The CDR3 spans 15 residues. V trimming: 0 bases; J trimming: 4 bases; junction bases outside the gene matches: 5. The germline V gene has CDR1 SGHTA and CDR2 FQGNSA. The CDR3 loop is CASSLAPGQSYGYTF. The CDR3 nucleotides are TGTGCCAGCAGCTTAGCTCCGGGACAGTCCTATGGCTACACCTTC.

The chain uses TRBV4-1 and TRBJ1-6; 7 nucleotides match TRBD1. This CDR3 has 17 amino acids. Germline V gene data show CDR1 as MGHRA and CDR2 as YSYEKL. V lost 2 bases and J lost 8; bases outside the gene matches: 12. CDR3 residues: CASSQSARRQGHSPLHF. DNA of the CDR3: TGCGCCAGCAGCCAAAGTGCAAGAAGACAGGGACATTCACCCCTCCACTTT.

This chain joins TRBV4-1 and TRBJ1-6; no clear D gene. The length of the CDR3 is 15 residues. Germline assignment: CDR1 MGHRA and CDR2 YSYEKL. With 1 base removed from V and 0 bases from J, the gap between germline ends came to 4 bases. Here the CDR3 reads CASSQGASYNSPLHF. In DNA, the CDR3 is TGCGCCAGCAGCCAAGGGGCCTCCTATAATTCACCCCTCCACTTT.

This clone was observed a few times. The rearrangement links TRBV19 to TRBJ2-5, with TRBD2 as a possible D gene (7 bases). This CDR3 has 14 amino acids. The V end was cut by 10 bases, the J end by 3 bases, with 18 bases between. The germline V gene encodes CDR1 LNHDA and CDR2 SQIVND (reference sequence). For the CDR3, the DNA is TGTGCCACCCAATCTCGGGGGGCCAAAGAGACCCAGTACTTC. Encoded protein: CATQSRGAKETQYF.

This clone showed up just a few times. Different DNA sequences within this sample yield the same CDR3. V usage is TRBV9 and J usage is TRBJ1-5; weak D call: TRBD1 (6 bases). V lost 0 bases and J lost 4, with 8 bases in between. This CDR3 has 14 residues. The germline V gene has CDR1 SGDLS and CDR2 YYNGEE. CDR3 DNA sequence: TGTGCCAGCAGCGTAGGGACAGTGAATCAGCCCCAGCATTTT. Protein product: CASSVGTVNQPQHF.

This chain uses TRBV12-3 or TRBV12-4 with TRBJ2-2; D is uncertain. Trimming pared 9 bases from V and 4 bases from J, leaving 9 bases between. This CDR3 has 12 amino acids. The CDR3 DNA reads as TGTGCCAGTTCGCCGGTCACCGGGGAGCTGTTTTTT. It specifies CASSPVTGELFF.

The V gene is TRBV5-1, the J gene TRBJ2-6; D may be TRBD1 (5 bases). The ends were cut back, 7 bases at V and 4 bases at J, with 15 bases in the middle. The germline V gene has CDR1 SGHRS and CDR2 YFSETQ. This CDR3 has 15 residues. The CDR3 coding sequence is TGCGCCAGCCGCTCCCAGGGAACAGGGGCCAACGTCCTGACTTTC. This encodes CASRSQGTGANVLTF.

The CDR3 loop is CASSPRGQSSYNEQFF. The CDR3 DNA reads as TGTGCCAGCAGCCCGAGGGGACAGAGCTCCTACAATGAGCAGTTCTTC. This chain joins TRBV9 and TRBJ2-1; 7 bases agree with TRBD1. The CDR3 has 16 amino acids. Losses at the gene ends were 4 bases for V and 0 bases for J; bases not matched to a gene: 7. The germline gives CDR1 SGDLS, CDR2 YYNGEE.

CDR3 residues: CASSAPTTSGGANEQFF. The CDR3 DNA follows: TGTGCCAGCAGTGCCCCGACGACTAGCGGGGGGGCCAATGAGCAGTTCTTC. The chain links TRBV6-4 to TRBJ2-1; 14 nucleotides align to TRBD2. The CDR3 has 17 amino acids. Germline V gene lookup returns CDR1 MRHNA and CDR2 SNTAGT. Losses at the gene ends were 4 bases for V and 6 bases for J; bases not matched to a gene: 8.

This chain links TRBV2 with TRBJ2-5, with 10 bases that match TRBD2. V shed 6 bases, J shed 1 base, and the junction held 5 bases outside the gene matches. The length of the CDR3 is 15 residues. Germline assignment: CDR1 SNHLY and CDR2 FYNNEI. The CDR3 coding sequence is TGTGCCAGCAGCGCGCTAGCGGGGGTCCAAGAGACCCAGTACTTC. This translates into CASSALAGVQETQYF.

The genes are TRBV19 and TRBJ2-1; TRBD2 aligns across 7 bases. The germline CDR1 and CDR2 sequences are LNHDA and SQIVND (reference sequence). V was clipped by 4 bases and J by 0 bases; unmatched bases: 6. The CDR3 length is 16 residues. The CDR3 coding sequence is TGTGCCAGTAGTAGGTGGCGGGGGAGCTCCTACAATGAGCAGTTCTTC. Translated, it gives CASSRWRGSSYNEQFF.

The chain recombines TRBV2 with TRBJ1-5, with D unresolved. V lost 6 bases and J 7 bases, leaving 13 bases between the germline ends. Germline CDR1 SNHLY, CDR2 FYNNEI. This CDR3 contains 13 residues. CDR3 bases: TGTGCCAGCAGCCCCTCCCTGGAGCAGCCCCAGCATTTT. As protein: CASSPSLEQPQHF. The full variable domain, rest sourced from reference TRBV2 and TRBJ1-5, is EPEVTQTPSHQVTQMGQEVILRCVPISNHLYFYWYRQILGQKVEFLVSFYNNEISEKSEIFDDQFSVERPDGSNFTLKIRSTKLEDSAMYFCASSPSLEQPQHFGDGTRLSIL.

V is TRBV7-9 and J is TRBJ1-5; TRBD1 aligns across 9 bases. From germline, CDR1 is SEHNR and CDR2 FQNEAQ (reference sequence). Germline trimming cut 5 bases from V and 7 bases from J; bases unmatched to any gene: 3. This CDR3 contains 13 residues. This CDR3 reads CASSLTGGQPQHF. The CDR3, as DNA: TGTGCCAGCAGCCTGACAGGGGGACAGCCCCAGCATTTT.

The CDR3 DNA follows: TGTGCCAGCAGCCCAAGACTAGCGGGGGACGAGACCCAGTACTTC. The encoded protein is CASSPRLAGDETQYF. The chain couples TRBV11-2 to TRBJ2-5, with 12 bases that match TRBD2. Trimming removed 5 bases from V and 5 bases from J; junction bases left unmatched: 6. CDR3 length: 15 amino acids. Germline CDR1 and CDR2: SGHAT and FQNNGV. The variable domain in full, with the rest retrieved from reference TRBV11-2 and TRBJ2-5, is EAGVAQSPRYKIIEKRQSVAFWCNPISGHATLYWYQQILGQGPKLLIQFQNNGVVDDSQLPKDRFSAERLKGVDSTLKIQPAKLEDSAVYLCASSPRLAGDETQYFGPGTRLLVL.

This rearrangement joins TRBV29-1 to TRBJ1-5; 11 bases line up with TRBD1. The CDR3 extends over 15 amino acids. Germline V lookup: CDR1 SQVTM, CDR2 ANQGSEA. After removal of 6 bases from V and 6 bases from J, the junction contained 10 bases not matched to a gene. CDR3 DNA: TGCAGCGTAGGGACAGGGGGGTGGATGGGTCAGCCCCAGCATTTT. It yields the protein CSVGTGGWMGQPQHF.

The gene calls are TRBV5-1 and TRBJ2-3; 13 nucleotides agree with TRBD2. V lost 3 bases to trimming and J lost 1 base; unmatched junction nucleotides: 17. Germline lookup yields CDR1 SGHRS and CDR2 YFSETQ. CDR3 size: 21 residues. CDR3 protein: CASSWRGATSGGATRTDTQYF. CDR3 nucleotide sequence: TGCGCCAGCAGCTGGAGGGGAGCCACTAGCGGGGGGGCCACTCGCACAGATACGCAGTATTTT.

The count of this clone is one. The V and J genes are TRBV30 and TRBJ1-2, with 8 bases fitting TRBD1. Losses at the gene ends were 5 bases for V and 7 bases for J; bases not matched to a gene: 15. The CDR3 covers 15 residues. Germline CDR1 is GTSNPN and CDR2 is SVGIG (reference sequence). Here the CDR3 DNA reads TGTGCCTGGGGACAGGGCTTTCATACCCTCGGTGGCTACACCTTC. Encoded protein: CAWGQGFHTLGGYTF.

This clone appeared once. The rearrangement joins TRBV5-4 to TRBJ1-1; D gene unclear. The CDR3 spans 15 residues. Trimming removed 4 bases at V and 1 base at J, with 14 bases between. Germline CDR1 SGHNT, CDR2 YYREEE (reference sequence). In DNA, the CDR3 is TGTGCCAGCAGCCCTCGGGGAACAGCGAACACTGAAGCTTTCTTT. This codes for CASSPRGTANTEAFF.

This chain joins TRBV5-5 and TRBJ2-3; 9 bases match TRBD2. V trimming: 3 bases; J trimming: 2 bases; junction bases outside the gene matches: 7. The CDR3 is made up of 16 amino acids. CDR1 SGHKS and CDR2 YYEKEE come from the germline V gene (reference sequence). The CDR3 sequence: CASSSETSGYTDTQYF. CDR3 nucleotides: TGTGCCAGCAGCTCGGAGACTAGCGGTTACACAGATACGCAGTATTTT.

V is TRBV10-3 and J is TRBJ1-1; D gene ambiguous. Germline V gene sequence: CDR1 ENHRY, CDR2 SYGVKD. The CDR3 sequence is 13 residues long. V lost 0 bases and J 8 bases, leaving 10 bases between the germline ends. CDR3 region: CAISESTLREAFF. CDR3 coding DNA: TGTGCCATCAGTGAGTCGACGCTCAGGGAAGCTTTCTTT.

The chain carries TRBV6-5 and TRBJ2-1; TRBD1 agrees at 7 bases. The V gene's germline CDR1 is MNHEY and CDR2 SVGAGI. This CDR3 is built from 14 residues. After removal of 8 bases from V and 3 bases from J, the junction contained 7 bases not matched to a gene. In nucleotides, the CDR3 is TGTGCCAGCGTATGGACAGGCCTCTACAATGAGCAGTTCTTC. The encoded protein is CASVWTGLYNEQFF.

The rearrangement joins TRBV6-6 to TRBJ1-1, with D hard to call. Germline V gives CDR1 MNHNY, CDR2 SVGAGI (reference sequence). The CDR3 has 15 amino acids. Trimming took 2 bases from V and 0 from J, leaving 10 bases between them. CDR3 nucleotides: TGTGCCAGCAGTTACGGTCTCGGAGTGAACACTGAAGCTTTCTTT. It specifies CASSYGLGVNTEAFF.

The chain recombines TRBV5-6 with TRBJ1-5; 9 nucleotides agree with TRBD1. The trim removed 0 bases at V and 5 bases at J, leaving 6 bases unmatched. The CDR3 has 16 residues. The germline V gene encodes CDR1 SGHDT and CDR2 YYEEEE. The CDR3 DNA reads as TGTGCCAGCAGCTTGGGCGCGGGACAGGGCTATCAGCCCCAGCATTTT. Its translation is CASSLGAGQGYQPQHF.

The chain recombines TRBV6-5 with TRBJ1-2; TRBD1 matches 9 bases. Germline V gene lookup returns CDR1 MNHEY and CDR2 SVGAGI. CDR3 length: 14 residues. Trimming at V came to 6 bases and at J to 5 bases, leaving 7 bases not matched to a gene. The CDR3 here is CASSRTGVIYGYTF. The CDR3 bases are TGTGCCAGCAGCAGGACAGGGGTTATTTATGGCTACACCTTC.

The V and J genes are TRBV19 and TRBJ1-2; D ambiguous. Germline-derived CDR1 and CDR2 are LNHDA and SQIVND (reference sequence). The CDR3 totals 14 residues. V was trimmed by 3 bases and J by 8 bases, leaving 16 bases between them. In nucleotides, the CDR3 is TGTGCCAGTAGTATCGGTCCGAGGGCCAAGGGCTACACCTTC. It specifies CASSIGPRAKGYTF.

The chain carries TRBV12-5 and TRBJ1-1; D is unclear. The CDR3 runs to 13 residues. From germline, CDR1 is LGHNT and CDR2 FRNRAP. V was shortened by 2 bases and J by 0 bases, with 4 bases between the two germline ends. In DNA, the CDR3 is TGTGCTAGTGGTTTGAGCATGAACACTGAAGCTTTCTTT. Residues: CASGLSMNTEAFF.

Only a few counts were recorded for this clone. The CDR3 spells CASSPGYGYTF. In nucleotides, the CDR3 is TGTGCCAGTAGCCCGGGCTATGGCTACACCTTC. The V and J genes are TRBV19 and TRBJ1-2; D call uncertain. V was clipped by 6 bases and J by 4 bases, with 6 bases between them. In germline, CDR1 is LNHDA, CDR2 SQIVND (reference sequence). The CDR3 length is 11 residues.

V is TRBV5-1 and J is TRBJ1-1; 8 positions agree with TRBD1. The CDR3 spans 14 residues. CDR1 SGHRS and CDR2 YFSETQ come from the germline V gene. J gave up 7 bases and V 4 bases, and 9 bases lay outside the gene matches. This chain's CDR3 is CASSRADRGGEAFF. CDR3 DNA: TGCGCCAGCAGCCGAGCCGACAGGGGAGGTGAAGCTTTCTTT.

This clone showed up just once. The chain employs TRBV3-1 (or the pseudogene TRBV3-2) and TRBJ1-1; D is undetermined. The CDR3 extends over 13 amino acids. Looked up from germline, CDR1 is LGHDT and CDR2 is YNNKEL (reference sequence). Trimming pared 7 bases from V and 4 bases from J, leaving 13 bases between. The CDR3 nucleotides read TGTGCCAGCACCGTCCATGGCTTCACTGAAGCTTTCTTT. This gives the protein CASTVHGFTEAFF.

The chain recombines TRBV5-4 with TRBJ1-3; maybe TRBD1 (6 bases). The CDR3 is 15 residues long. V lost 1 base, J lost 2 bases, and 10 bases lay in between. Looked up from germline, CDR1 is SGHNT and CDR2 is YYREEE (reference sequence). DNA for the CDR3: TGTGCCAGCAGCTTGTGGACAGTGGCTGGAAACACCATATATTTT. It yields the protein CASSLWTVAGNTIYF.